The next 26 T cell receptor beta chains were all read from a single sample in a study of blood T cells in healthy people across ages. PCR was performed a second time for roughly 7 to 11 cycles using a sample-barcoded 5' primer and a J-beta primer mix. Via MiXCR, TCRdb re-called the 5' RACE reads, giving one row per CDR3 protein. Found here are 450,000 to 600,000 distinct CDR3 sequences, around 27% of them singletons; the top ten hold approximately 3.7%. The same specimen was also included in a second study, on T cells of mothers and their children.

Sequencing was performed on blood. Receptors originate from a boy younger than 10 in good health.

This clonotype was recorded many times. This chain links TRBV5-5 with TRBJ1-4; no definite D call. The V gene lost 1 base and the J gene lost 4 bases, with 5 bases spanning the gap. The germline gives CDR1 SGHKS, CDR2 YYEKEE (reference sequence). CDR3 length equals 13 residues. The CDR3 sequence is CASSLYGNEKLFF. CDR3 nucleotides: TGTGCCAGCAGCTTGTATGGTAATGAAAAACTGTTTTTT.

The rearrangement joins TRBV7-6 to TRBJ1-2; the match to TRBD1 covers 11 bases. The V segment lost 7 bases and the J segment 2 bases; nucleotides outside the gene matches: 15. The CDR3 length is 18 residues. Germline V gene sequence: CDR1 SGHVS, CDR2 FNYEAQ. The CDR3 bases are TGTGCCAGCACAAATCAACCGGGGGGACAGGGGGGAAACTATGGCTACACCTTC. Amino acids: CASTNQPGGQGGNYGYTF.

This chain connects TRBV29-1 to TRBJ2-7, with TRBD1 matching 9 bases. This CDR3 is built from 12 residues. Germline V gene lookup returns CDR1 SQVTM and CDR2 ANQGSEA. V lost 8 bases and J lost 4; bases outside the gene matches: 6. The CDR3 nucleotides are TGCAGCAAGACAGGGGGAGCTTACGAGCAGTACTTC. Translating gives CSKTGGAYEQYF.

The chain employs TRBV29-1 and TRBJ2-7, with 7 bases aligning to TRBD1. The length of the CDR3 is 15 residues. Per germline, CDR1 SQVTM and CDR2 ANQGSEA. V lost 5 bases, J lost 7 bases, and 17 bases stayed unmatched. The CDR3 DNA sequence: TGCAGCGTTTCCCACAGGGGCCCCCCTTTCGGAGAGCAGTACTTC. This codes for CSVSHRGPPFGEQYF.

This chain uses TRBV10-2 with TRBJ2-2, with 13 bases matching TRBD2. Trimming cost V 10 bases and J 8 bases; bases outside gene matches: 7. The CDR3 length is 14 residues. Germline values: CDR1 WSHSY, CDR2 SAAADI. CDR3 DNA sequence: TGCGCCACCCGGACTAGCGGGGGTACGGGGGAGCTGTTTTTT. Translation gives CATRTSGGTGELFF.

This clonotype turned up a few times. The chain joins TRBV12-5 to TRBJ2-1; 9 bases agree with TRBD1. CDR1 and CDR2 from the germline V gene are LGHNT and FRNRAP. This CDR3 has 14 residues. V dropped 4 bases and J dropped 6; count of bases not matched to a gene: 4. The CDR3 here is CASGSGTGLNEQFF. CDR3 sequence (DNA): TGTGCTAGTGGTTCCGGGACAGGGCTCAATGAGCAGTTCTTC.

The genes are TRBV15 and TRBJ1-2; the D is unclear. The germline V gene has CDR1 LNHNV and CDR2 YYDKDF (reference sequence). The CDR3 spans 15 residues. The ends were cut back, 1 base at V and 6 bases at J, with 15 bases in the middle. CDR3 region: CATSRAGGQEDGYTF. The CDR3 DNA reads TGTGCCACCAGCAGAGCTGGCGGGCAGGAGGATGGCTACACCTTC.

This chain links TRBV10-3 with TRBJ2-7, with D hard to call. CDR1 and CDR2 (germline): ENHRY, SYGVKD. V was pared by 2 bases and J by 2 bases, with 7 bases between. The CDR3 totals 13 residues. As DNA, the CDR3 is TGTGCCATCAGTGAGGAATCCGCCTACGAGCAGTACTTC. Amino acid sequence: CAISEESAYEQYF.

This clonotype was counted once. The chain uses TRBV3-1 and TRBJ2-5; 13 bases match TRBD2. The last part of the DNA fits TRBJ2-1 better; the J call may be wrong. CDR3 length: 16 amino acids. The germline V gene encodes CDR1 LGHDT and CDR2 YNNKEL (reference sequence). The DNA for the CDR3 is TGTGCCAGCAGCCAGACTAGCGGGGGGAAAGGGGAAGAGCAGTTCTTC. This codes for CASSQTSGGKGEEQFF.

This clonotype has more than one count but fewer than ten. V gene TRBV20-1 combines with J gene TRBJ1-2, with TRBD1 matching over 8 bases. Trimming cost V 5 bases and J 8 bases; bases outside gene matches: 7. Germline values: CDR1 DFQATT, CDR2 SNEGSKA (reference sequence). This CDR3 is 12 amino acids long. The CDR3 spells CSARDRPLGYTF. CDR3 nucleotide sequence: TGCAGTGCTCGGGACAGGCCTCTGGGCTACACCTTC.

This clonotype was detected ten times or more. Written as DNA, the CDR3 is TGTGCCAGCAGTCCCGGGGACAGCTCCTACGAGCAGTACTTC. Protein: CASSPGDSSYEQYF. The chain has TRBV12-3 or TRBV12-4 and TRBJ2-7; TRBD1 aligns across 7 bases. J lost 0 bases, V lost 5 bases, and 4 bases had no gene match. The CDR3 is made up of 14 amino acids.

This clonotype was seen only a few times. V gene TRBV29-1 combines with J gene TRBJ2-7; D is undetermined. V was trimmed by 2 bases and J by 2 bases, leaving 13 bases between them. CDR3 length: 14 residues. Germline V gives CDR1 SQVTM, CDR2 ANQGSEA. The CDR3 sequence is CSVEYFGSPYEQYF. As DNA, the CDR3 is TGCAGCGTTGAATACTTCGGCTCCCCCTACGAGCAGTACTTC.

This clonotype has more than one count but fewer than ten. This rearrangement joins TRBV5-1 to TRBJ2-2, with D unresolved. The CDR3 runs to 16 residues. From germline, CDR1 is SGHRS and CDR2 YFSETQ. V was clipped by 0 bases and J by 0 bases, with 9 bases between them. CDR3 amino acids: CASSLVPTSNTGELFF. The CDR3 bases are TGCGCCAGCAGCTTGGTCCCGACTTCGAACACCGGGGAGCTGTTTTTT.

The chain is built from TRBV6-6 and TRBJ2-7; TRBD2 agrees at 12 bases. Per the germline V gene, CDR1 is MNHNY and CDR2 is SVGAGI (reference sequence). The CDR3 has 16 residues. V lost 0 bases to trimming and J lost 6 bases; unmatched junction nucleotides: 6. This chain's CDR3 is CASSYSASGRASEQYF. CDR3 DNA sequence: TGTGCCAGCAGTTACTCGGCTAGCGGGAGGGCCAGCGAGCAGTACTTC.

The chain employs TRBV7-6 and TRBJ2-7, with TRBD2 matching over 8 bases. V shed 2 bases, J shed 0 bases, and the junction held 6 bases outside the gene matches. This CDR3 spans 16 amino acids. Germline V CDR1 and CDR2: SGHVS, FNYEAQ. The CDR3 DNA reads TGTGCCAGCAGCTTACGGGAGGGGGTGAGCTCCTACGAGCAGTACTTC. This sequence encodes CASSLREGVSSYEQYF.

V gene TRBV7-8 combines with J gene TRBJ1-5, with TRBD1 as a possible D gene (5 bases). CDR1 is SGHVS and CDR2 is FQNEAQ in the germline V gene. The V and J ends lost 4 bases and 1 base respectively, with 8 bases between them. This CDR3 spans 14 amino acids. Written as DNA, the CDR3 is TGTGCCAGCAGCTCCGGGGGGAGCAATCAGCCCCAGCATTTT. Translated, it gives CASSSGGSNQPQHF.

The chain links TRBV11-2 to TRBJ2-7; TRBD1 might be the D (6 bases). The ends were cut back, 5 bases at V and 2 bases at J, with 16 bases in the middle. The CDR3 is 15 residues long. Per the germline V gene, CDR1 is SGHAT and CDR2 is FQNNGV. CDR3 residues: CASSVRPGAPYEQYF. CDR3 DNA: TGTGCCAGCAGCGTCCGCCCAGGGGCCCCCTACGAGCAGTACTTC.

The genes are TRBV20-1 and TRBJ1-2; 7 positions agree with TRBD1. Germline V gene data show CDR1 as DFQATT and CDR2 as SNEGSKA (reference sequence). The CDR3 runs to 14 residues. The ends lost 1 base at V and 4 bases at J; junction bases unmatched: 6. In DNA, the CDR3 is TGCAGTGCTAGAGCCCCAGGGACAGCCTATGGCTACACCTTC. This encodes CSARAPGTAYGYTF.

As DNA, the CDR3 is TGTGCCAGCAGTCCTCTTCATGGCAATCAGCCCCAGCATTTT. The encoded protein is CASSPLHGNQPQHF. V and J are TRBV6-2 or TRBV6-3 and TRBJ1-5, with D unresolved. Per germline, CDR1 MNHEY and CDR2 SVGEGT. The CDR3 consists of 14 residues. V gave up 5 bases and J gave up 2 bases, with 10 bases separating them.

This clonotype showed up just a few times. V gene TRBV29-1 combines with J gene TRBJ2-6; no clear D. Trimming shortened V by 6 bases and J by 3 bases, and 12 bases separated the two germline ends. In germline, CDR1 is SQVTM, CDR2 ANQGSEA. The CDR3 is 14 amino acids. The CDR3 nucleotides read TGCAGCGTCCTCCTCGTAGATGGGGCCAACGTCCTGACTTTC. It codes for CSVLLVDGANVLTF.

About this clonotype: The junction does not match germline at one end; this may be a read error. CDR3 sequence reads: CASSQDLRGPYEQYF. CDR3 sequence (DNA): TGCGCTAGCAGCCAAGATCTGCGGGGCCCCTACGAGCAGTACTTC. V gene TRBV4-3 combines with J gene TRBJ2-7; the D gene is possibly TRBD2 (6 bases). The length of the CDR3 is 15 residues. CDR1 is LGHNA and CDR2 is YSLEER in the germline V gene.

V gene TRBV9 combines with J gene TRBJ2-3; TRBD1 aligns across 8 bases. The CDR3 consists of 17 residues. Unmatched junction bases numbered 8, after V lost 0 bases and J lost 2 bases. Looked up from germline, CDR1 is SGDLS and CDR2 is YYNGEE. As DNA, the CDR3 is TGTGCCAGCAGCGTAGCTCCCGGGACAGGCTTCACAGATACGCAGTATTTT. The encoded protein is CASSVAPGTGFTDTQYF.

The J gene is TRBJ1-5, the V gene TRBV20-1; 8 nucleotides align to TRBD1. V dropped 8 bases and J dropped 0; count of bases not matched to a gene: 18. CDR1 and CDR2 from the germline V gene are DFQATT and SNEGSKA (reference sequence). This CDR3 spans 18 amino acids. The CDR3: CSIPGGSGNTYSNQPQHF. Here the CDR3 DNA reads TGCAGTATTCCAGGGGGCTCTGGAAATACTTATAGCAATCAGCCCCAGCATTTT.

The chain has TRBV10-3 and TRBJ2-5; no reliable D call. V lost 3 bases to trimming and J lost 5 bases, with 10 bases between them. Germline V gene lookup returns CDR1 ENHRY and CDR2 SYGVKD. The length of the CDR3 is 13 residues. The CDR3 sequence is CAISDRKTETQYF. CDR3 coding DNA: TGTGCCATCAGTGATCGGAAGACGGAGACCCAGTACTTC.

CDR3 residues: CASSIEVPDTQYF. CDR3 DNA: TGTGCCAGTAGTATTGAGGTTCCAGATACGCAGTATTTT. This chain links TRBV19 with TRBJ2-3; unclear D gene. This CDR3 region has 13 residues. Germline V lookup: CDR1 LNHDA, CDR2 SQIVND (reference sequence). V lost 3 bases, J lost 4 bases, and 8 bases lay in between. Combining the CDR3 with reference TRBV19 and TRBJ2-3 gives the whole variable domain DGGITQSPKYLFRKEGQNVTLSCEQNLNHDAMYWYRQDPGQGLRLIYYSQIVNDFQKGDIAEGYSVSREKKESFPLTVTSAQKNPTAFYLCASSIEVPDTQYFGPGTRLTVL.

The genes are TRBV24-1 and TRBJ2-7; possibly TRBD1 for D (5 bases). The germline gives CDR1 KGHDR, CDR2 SFDVKD. The CDR3 has 15 amino acids. Deletions cut 5 bases from V and 0 bases from J, with 13 bases between. The CDR3 here is CATSGGGRCSYEQYF. The DNA for the CDR3 is TGTGCCACCAGTGGGGGCGGCAGATGCTCCTACGAGCAGTACTTC.